The 31 T cell receptor beta chains presented below share a single source sample, sequenced in a study of blood T cell repertoires in COVID-19. The table came from immunoSEQ multiplex PCR; TCRdb's copy has only in-frame clones and leaves some out. The sample has approximately 33,000 clones; 88% are singletons. The material sequenced was peripheral blood. The receptors here all came from a man aged 70-80 years with acute or convalescent COVID-19.

This chain joins TRBV5-6 and TRBJ2-3; TRBD2 matches at 7 bases. This CDR3 is 16 amino acids long. Losses at the gene ends were 3 bases for V and 3 bases for J; bases not matched to a gene: 10. CDR1 and CDR2 (germline): SGHDT, YYEEEE. The CDR3 reads CASSSRAGVWTDTQYF. CDR3 coding DNA: TGTGCCAGCAGCTCCCGGGCGGGAGTATGGACAGATACGCAGTATTTT.

Here the CDR3 reads CASSFGDSYEQYF. The CDR3 region has the DNA TGTGCCAGCAGTTTCGGGGACTCCTACGAGCAGTACTTC. V and J are TRBV6-5 and TRBJ2-7; tentatively, D is TRBD2 (5 bases). Trimming took 4 bases from V and 0 from J, leaving 7 bases between them. CDR3 length: 13 residues. The germline V gene encodes CDR1 MNHEY and CDR2 SVGAGI.

This clone was picked up one time. This rearrangement joins TRBV7-9 to TRBJ2-7; 7 bases fit TRBD1. The CDR3 runs to 14 residues. The germline gives CDR1 SEHNR, CDR2 FQNEAQ (reference sequence). The trim removed 5 bases at V and 2 bases at J, leaving 6 bases unmatched. The CDR3 DNA follows: TGTGCCAGCAGCCCCTCCGGGACAGCCTACGAGCAGTACTTC. This sequence encodes CASSPSGTAYEQYF. Full variable domain (outside the CDR3, taken from reference TRBV7-9 and TRBJ2-7): DTGVSQNPRHKITKRGQNVTFRCDPISEHNRLYWYRQTLGQGPEFLTYFQNEAQLEKSRLLSDRFSAERPKGSFSTLEIQRTEQGDSAMYLCASSPSGTAYEQYFGPGTRLTVT.

This chain uses TRBV5-1 with TRBJ1-2, with 7 bases aligning to TRBD1. J gave up 6 bases and V 2 bases, and 4 bases lay outside the gene matches. Germline assignment: CDR1 SGHRS and CDR2 YFSETQ. This CDR3 comprises 13 residues. This CDR3 is CASSLQGTDGYTF. The CDR3 DNA is TGCGCCAGCAGCTTACAGGGGACGGATGGCTACACCTTC.

The J gene is TRBJ1-6, the V gene TRBV12-3 or TRBV12-4; D is undetermined. V lost 3 bases and J lost 10, with 10 bases in between. The length of the CDR3 is 13 residues. The CDR3 spells CASSLQVDSPLHF. CDR3 in DNA: TGTGCCAGCAGTTTGCAGGTCGACTCACCCCTCCACTTT.

The CDR3 coding sequence is TGTGCCAGCAGCTTGGGACTAGGAGGCGAGCAGTACTTC. Its translation is CASSLGLGGEQYF. The rearrangement joins TRBV7-2 to TRBJ2-7; 8 bases are a match to TRBD2. V gave up 3 bases and J gave up 6 bases; unmatched junction bases: 4. Germline V gives CDR1 SGHTA, CDR2 FQGNSA. This CDR3 comprises 13 residues.

The chain joins TRBV5-6 to TRBJ2-2, with D tentatively TRBD2 (6 bases). The CDR3 covers 14 residues. Trimming stripped 3 bases from V and 2 bases from J, with 8 bases between. Per the germline V gene, CDR1 is SGHDT and CDR2 is YYEEEE. The chain's CDR3 is CASSWGVNTGELFF. CDR3 DNA: TGTGCCAGCAGCTGGGGGGTCAACACCGGGGAGCTGTTTTTT. Complete variable domain (other parts from reference TRBV5-6 and TRBJ2-2): DAGVTQSPTHLIKTRGQQVTLRCSPKSGHDTVSWYQQALGQGPQFIFQYYEEEERQRGNFPDRFSGHQFPNYSSELNVNALLLGDSALYLCASSWGVNTGELFFGEGSRLTVL.

This clone was observed a single time. CDR3 protein: CASSLVGALQPQHF. The CDR3 DNA reads as TGTGCCAGCAGCTTGGTGGGGGCTCTGCAGCCCCAGCATTTT. The rearrangement uses TRBV5-8 and TRBJ1-5; D is perhaps TRBD1 (6 bases). In germline, CDR1 is SGHTS, CDR2 YDEGEE. The CDR3 extends over 14 amino acids. V shed 0 bases and J shed 7 bases, with 11 bases lying between them.

The chain employs TRBV28 and TRBJ2-2; TRBD2 matches at 7 bases. With 6 bases clipped from V and 2 bases from J, the junction kept 6 bases outside the gene matches. This CDR3 has 15 residues. The germline V gene has CDR1 MDHEN and CDR2 SYDVKM. CDR3 region: CASRSGTVNTGELFF. In DNA, the CDR3 is TGTGCCAGCAGGAGCGGGACCGTCAACACCGGGGAGCTGTTTTTT.

CDR3 region: CASSKLPPGQIRYEQYF. The DNA of the CDR3 is TGTGCCAGTAGTAAGCTACCCCCGGGACAGATTCGTTACGAGCAGTACTTC. The chain couples TRBV19 to TRBJ2-7; 7 nucleotides align to TRBD1. CDR1 LNHDA and CDR2 SQIVND come from the germline V gene (reference sequence). V shed 4 bases, J shed 4 bases, and the junction held 16 bases outside the gene matches. The CDR3 runs 17 residues. Full variable domain (rest looked up from reference TRBV19 and TRBJ2-7): DGGITQSPKYLFRKEGQNVTLSCEQNLNHDAMYWYRQDPGQGLRLIYYSQIVNDFQKGDIAEGYSVSREKKESFPLTVTSAQKNPTAFYLCASSKLPPGQIRYEQYFGPGTRLTVT.

The chain joins TRBV7-8 to TRBJ1-5; D remains unclear. In germline, CDR1 is SGHVS, CDR2 FQNEAQ. With 5 bases removed from V and 9 bases from J, the gap between germline ends came to 14 bases. The CDR3 has 13 amino acids. CDR3 nucleotides: TGTGCCAGCAGCCATGACCTGGGAGGGCCCCAGCATTTT. Its protein is CASSHDLGGPQHF.

V and J are TRBV24-1 and TRBJ2-2; D gene uncertain. Between the trimmed V and J ends, which lost 6 bases and 3 bases, there was a span of 7 bases. Germline CDR1 reads KGHDR; CDR2 reads SFDVKD. The CDR3 consists of 13 residues. This CDR3 reads CATSRTDTGELFF. CDR3 nucleotides: TGTGCCACCAGTCGTACTGACACCGGGGAGCTGTTTTTT.

The chain has TRBV4-2 and TRBJ2-1, with 13 bases lining up with TRBD2. The germline CDR1 and CDR2 sequences are LGHNA and YNFKEQ. The length of the CDR3 is 17 residues. After removal of 3 bases from V and 6 bases from J, the junction contained 8 bases not matched to a gene. CDR3 coding DNA: TGTGCCAGCAGCCAGGTCGAACTAGCGGGAGGGTTCAATGAGCAGTTCTTC. Encoded protein: CASSQVELAGGFNEQFF.

CDR3 coding DNA: TGTGCCAGCACCATCAGACAGGGGGCAACAGATACGCAGTATTTT. This codes for CASTIRQGATDTQYF. J is TRBJ2-3 and V is TRBV5-4; 10 nucleotides match TRBD1. Germline loops: CDR1 SGHNT, CDR2 YYREEE (reference sequence). J lost 3 bases, V lost 6 bases, and 7 bases had no gene match. The CDR3 covers 15 residues.

V and J are TRBV19 and TRBJ1-5, with 7 bases identical to TRBD1. Trimming removed 9 bases from V and 5 bases from J; junction bases left unmatched: 13. From germline, CDR1 is LNHDA and CDR2 SQIVND (reference sequence). The CDR3 has 15 residues. CDR3 in DNA: TGTGCCAGCGACGAACAACAGGGGACTCATCAGCCCCAGCATTTT. Translated, it gives CASDEQQGTHQPQHF.

The CDR3 nucleotides read TGTGCCAGCAGCCAAGAGAGCGGGGCGTTCAATCAGCCCCAGCATTTT. Residues: CASSQESGAFNQPQHF. V usage is TRBV4-2 and J usage is TRBJ1-5; possible D gene TRBD1, 5 bases. The V gene lost 0 bases and the J gene lost 3 bases, with 12 bases spanning the gap. This CDR3 region has 16 residues. In germline, CDR1 is LGHNA, CDR2 YNFKEQ.

The rearrangement uses TRBV11-1 and TRBJ1-4; 9 bases map to TRBD1. V shed 5 bases and J 6 bases; nucleotides not matched to a gene: 4. The germline gives CDR1 SGHAT, CDR2 FQDESV (reference sequence). This CDR3 region has 14 residues. The CDR3 here is CASSRTGEDEKLFF. The CDR3 coding sequence is TGTGCCAGCAGCCGGACAGGGGAGGATGAAAAACTGTTTTTT.

The gene calls are TRBV16 and TRBJ2-2, with 11 bases identical to TRBD2. The V segment lost 0 bases and the J segment 0 bases; nucleotides outside the gene matches: 6. CDR1 is KGHSY, CDR2 FQNENV, per germline. The CDR3 spans 19 residues. The CDR3 bases are TGTGCCAGCAGCCAATCTCACCCTAGCGGGAGGTCGAACACCGGGGAGCTGTTTTTT. Protein sequence: CASSQSHPSGRSNTGELFF.

The rearrangement uses TRBV2 and TRBJ1-5, with a possible D match to TRBD1 (5 bases). From germline, CDR1 is SNHLY and CDR2 FYNNEI. This CDR3 region has 14 residues. V was shortened by 7 bases and J by 0 bases, with 10 bases between the two germline ends. Here the CDR3 DNA reads TGTGCCAGCAAGATCGGGGGTAGCAATCAGCCCCAGCATTTT. Translation gives CASKIGGSNQPQHF.

The chain uses TRBV28 and TRBJ1-2; perhaps TRBD1 as D (5 bases). Germline loops: CDR1 MDHEN, CDR2 SYDVKM. Deletions cut 6 bases from V and 6 bases from J, with 14 bases between. The CDR3 has 13 amino acids. Written as DNA, the CDR3 is TGTGCCAGCAGCTTCCAGGGCTTCGATGGCTACACCTTC. This encodes CASSFQGFDGYTF.

The rearrangement joins TRBV7-2 to TRBJ1-5; 8 bases agree with TRBD1. The CDR3 totals 15 residues. Germline V gives CDR1 SGHTA, CDR2 FQGNSA. V was pared by 0 bases and J by 6 bases, with 4 bases of the junction left unmatched. The CDR3 DNA follows: TGTGCCAGCAGCTTAGCCGGGACAGGACCTCAGCCCCAGCATTTT. Translated: CASSLAGTGPQPQHF.

This chain links TRBV5-1 with TRBJ1-4; 10 bases line up with TRBD1. Trimming at V came to 1 base and at J to 3 bases, leaving 6 bases not matched to a gene. Per germline, CDR1 SGHRS and CDR2 YFSETQ. The CDR3 length is 17 residues. CDR3 amino acids: CASSLWGQGRANEKLFF. The CDR3 DNA is TGCGCCAGCAGCTTGTGGGGACAGGGGAGAGCTAATGAAAAACTGTTTTTT. Using reference TRBV5-1 and TRBJ1-4 for the parts outside the CDR3, the full variable domain is KAGVTQTPRYLIKTRGQQVTLSCSPISGHRSVSWYQQTPGQGLQFLFEYFSETQRNKGNFPGRFSGRQFSNSRSEMNVSTLELGDSALYLCASSLWGQGRANEKLFFGSGTQLSVL.

The chain links TRBV7-3 to TRBJ1-1; a possible D gene is TRBD1 (6 bases). Germline CDR1 and CDR2: SGHTA and FQGTGA. V lost 3 bases and J lost 4, with 9 bases in between. The CDR3 runs 13 residues. In DNA, the CDR3 is TGTGCCAGCAGCTTTACCAGGGGCACTGAAGCTTTCTTT. Translating gives CASSFTRGTEAFF.

The gene calls are TRBV6-5 and TRBJ1-5, with 7 bases identical to TRBD1. The CDR3 length is 14 residues. The J segment lost 6 bases and the V segment lost 2 bases, leaving 4 bases of the junction unmatched. Looked up from germline, CDR1 is MNHEY and CDR2 is SVGAGI. Here the CDR3 reads CASSYLAGGQPQHF. The CDR3 nucleotides read TGTGCCAGCAGTTACCTGGCAGGGGGTCAGCCCCAGCATTTT.

The chain employs TRBV6-5 and TRBJ2-5; maybe TRBD1 (5 bases). The ends were cut back, 0 bases at V and 1 base at J, with 9 bases in the middle. The CDR3 extends over 15 amino acids. Germline assignment: CDR1 MNHEY and CDR2 SVGAGI. The DNA of the CDR3 is TGTGCCAGCAGTTACTCGAAAGGGGTCCAAGAGACCCAGTACTTC. Encoded protein: CASSYSKGVQETQYF.

The gene calls are TRBV6-2 or TRBV6-3 and TRBJ1-2, with 8 positions matching TRBD1. J was trimmed by 3 bases and V by 6 bases; bases with no gene match: 18. The CDR3 runs to 18 residues. From germline, CDR1 is MNHEY and CDR2 SVGEGT. CDR3 nucleotide sequence: TGTGCCAGCAGCGAAGGACAGGGATGGCTTTTTAAGGACTATGGCTACACCTTC. Its translation is CASSEGQGWLFKDYGYTF.

DNA of the CDR3: TGCGCCAGCAGCGGGGGACAGGCGGACACTGAAGCTTTCTTT. Its translation is CASSGGQADTEAFF. V and J are TRBV5-1 and TRBJ1-1; TRBD1 aligns across 8 bases. In germline, CDR1 is SGHRS, CDR2 YFSETQ. The trim removed 4 bases at V and 3 bases at J, leaving 5 bases unmatched. CDR3 length: 14 residues.

The CDR3: CASSPGGVGEKLFF. CDR3 nucleotide sequence: TGTGCCAGCAGCCCAGGGGGCGTAGGTGAAAAACTGTTTTTT. The V call is TRBV7-2, the J call TRBJ1-4; 8 bases fit TRBD1. Unmatched junction bases numbered 6, after V lost 5 bases and J lost 7 bases. Germline V CDR1 and CDR2: SGHTA, FQGNSA. This CDR3 has 14 amino acids.

The chain joins TRBV6-5 to TRBJ2-1, with a possible D match to TRBD2 (6 bases). The CDR3 contains 12 residues. From germline, CDR1 is MNHEY and CDR2 SVGAGI. Trimming removed 8 bases at V and 8 bases at J, with 13 bases between. In DNA form, the CDR3 reads TGTGCCAGCTCGGAGAGGGAGGATGAGCAGTTCTTC. It specifies CASSEREDEQFF.

CDR3 DNA: TGTGCCAGCAGGGACAGGTTCTCCTACGAGCAGTACTTC. Its translation: CASRDRFSYEQYF. This sequence joins TRBV7-2 and TRBJ2-7; 7 nucleotides agree with TRBD1. The CDR3 contains 13 residues. Trimming cost V 6 bases and J 0 bases; bases outside gene matches: 2. The germline gives CDR1 SGHTA, CDR2 FQGNSA.

The genes are TRBV7-2 and TRBJ1-1; 9 bases match TRBD1. There are 14 residues in the CDR3. V dropped 5 bases and J dropped 6; count of bases not matched to a gene: 7. Germline loops: CDR1 SGHTA, CDR2 FQGNSA. The CDR3 DNA sequence: TGTGCCAGCAGCCTCCGGGGGACAGGGTCTGAAGCTTTCTTT. Encoded protein: CASSLRGTGSEAFF.